A selection of T cell receptor beta chains follows, all from one sample in a study of cytomegalovirus exposure and HLA in healthy donors. Clones were sequenced by immunoSEQ multiplex PCR, and TCRdb holds only the in-frame ones, with some missing. The table lists 150,000 to 200,000 clones, approximately 80% of them singletons. Material: PBMCs. These receptors came from a woman aged 30 to 39 in good health and CMV-seropositive. CDR3s include the opening cysteine and the closing phenylalanine or tryptophan. Each record gives: V gene, D gene, J gene, clone size, CDR3 DNA, CDR3 protein. D genes are given only for firm matches. Part of the rows lack a size; the others show once, few, many or a class for expanded clones.

TRBV5-8	NA	TRBJ2-7	NA	TGTGCCAGCAATACAGGTGGACAGCACTACGAGCAGTACTTC	CASNTGGQHYEQYF
TRBV15	NA	TRBJ1-2	NA	TGTGCCACCAGCAGAGATCAGGGCAGGGTTGGTGGCTACACCTTC	CATSRDQGRVGGYTF
TRBV27	NA	TRBJ2-3	NA	TGTGCCAGCAGTTTTCTAGCTCCGACAGATACGCAGTATTTT	CASSFLAPTDTQYF
TRBV30	TRBD1	TRBJ1-5	NA	TGTGCCTGGAGTGTAGAGGGGGCATTCGGTTGGGATAGCAATCAGCCCCAGCATTTT	CAWSVEGAFGWDSNQPQHF
TRBV28	NA	TRBJ2-3	NA	TGTGCCAGCAAGGTCCCTAGTGGCACAGATACGCAGTATTTT	CASKVPSGTDTQYF
TRBV29-1	TRBD2	TRBJ2-7	NA	TGCAGCGCACGGACTAGCGGCTCCTACGAGCAGTACTTC	CSARTSGSYEQYF
TRBV2	NA	TRBJ2-2	few	TGTGCCAGCCGTGCCCTAGTGATGAACGGGGAGCTGTTTTTT	CASRALVMNGELFF
TRBV19	NA	TRBJ1-5	NA	TGTGCCAGTAGTATACGAGGGGGTGGGGATCAGCCCCAGCATTTT	CASSIRGGGDQPQHF
TRBV27	TRBD1	TRBJ2-7	NA	TGTGCCAGCAGTCCTAGGGGACAGCCCTTGTACGAGCAGTACTTC	CASSPRGQPLYEQYF
TRBV30	TRBD1	TRBJ1-1	NA	TGTGCCTGGACCAGGGACAGGGGACTCACTGAAGCTTTCTTT	CAWTRDRGLTEAFF
TRBV5-1	NA	TRBJ2-1	NA	TGCGCCAGCAGCTTGGTCAGTCGCCCCTACAATGAGCAGTTCTTC	CASSLVSRPYNEQFF
TRBV27	TRBD1	TRBJ1-5	once	TGTGCCAGCAGTTTTACAGGGACAGCTCAGCCCCAGCATTTT	CASSFTGTAQPQHF